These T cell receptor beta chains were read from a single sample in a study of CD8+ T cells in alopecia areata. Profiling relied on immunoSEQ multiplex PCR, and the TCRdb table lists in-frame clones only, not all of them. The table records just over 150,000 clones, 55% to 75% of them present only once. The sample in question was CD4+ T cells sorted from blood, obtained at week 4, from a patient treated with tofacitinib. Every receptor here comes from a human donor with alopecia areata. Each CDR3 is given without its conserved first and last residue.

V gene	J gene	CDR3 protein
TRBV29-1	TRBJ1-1	SVAQGQDTEAF
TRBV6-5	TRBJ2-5	ASRDGPQETQY
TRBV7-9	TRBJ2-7	ASSLGHLIYEQY
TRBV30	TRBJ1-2	AWSEAGTGVRNGYT
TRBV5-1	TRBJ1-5	ASSLEGFGNQPQH
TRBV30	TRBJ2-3	AWSISGGTDTQY
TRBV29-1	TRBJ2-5	SVGGGEETQY
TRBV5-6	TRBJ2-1	ASSLTGLAPDNEQF
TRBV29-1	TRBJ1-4	SVRTGTYEKLF
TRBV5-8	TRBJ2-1	ASSLGTNTVDEQF
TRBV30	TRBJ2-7	AWSPTGYEQY